Included here is one TCR beta chain sequence, with context. No antigen is known for it. Each contributor possessed a minimum of one pre-ART and a minimum of two post-ART PBMC samples. Survey level was the resolution at which the v3.0 immunoSEQ assay ran. Assay used: immunoSEQ multiplex PCR; TCRdb lists only in-frame clones, some missing. The sample lists about 15,000 clones, about 91% seen once, with about 9% in the top ten. This CDR3 has 15 residues. In germline, CDR1 is MGHRA, CDR2 YSYEKL. Deletions cut 1 base from V and 1 base from J, with 10 bases between. This specimen belongs to a study of long-term antiretroviral therapy in people with HIV. Study observations and caveats: Among HIV repertoires, CDR3 length ranges were narrower than those of controls. The study lacked data on ART adherence, viral resistance or therapy changes.

The clonotype was recovered from a man in his 60s with HIV. The sequenced sample was unsorted PBMCs, obtained 0.3 years after starting antiretroviral therapy. The V and J genes are TRBV4-1 and TRBJ2-5, with D unresolved. The CDR3 protein is CASSQVRGTQETQYF. CDR3 nucleotides: TGCGCCAGCAGCCAAGTAAGAGGCACCCAAGAGACCCAGTACTTC.